This T cell receptor (beta chain) comes out of a study of blood T cell repertoires in COVID-19. Looking at the study overall: Material from acute and convalescent COVID-19 was sourced from the United States, Italy and Spain. From T cells, B-cell-depleted T cells, or PBMCs came the material, which was cDNA or gDNA.

The CDR3 sequence is 14 residues long. V lost 7 bases to trimming and J lost 2 bases, with 13 bases between them. Germline V gene lookup returns CDR1 SNHLY and CDR2 FYNNEI. In the original analysis: Scientists estimated how many nucleated cells there were by amplifying reference gene primers. TCRdb's table, derived via immunoSEQ multiplex PCR, lists solely in-frame clones and lacks some. The DNA gave D and trimming, while V, J and clone size come from that table. The data contain around 130,000 clones, around 80% of them seen just once; the ten biggest clones take up roughly an eighth. V usage is TRBV2 and J usage is TRBJ2-3, with a possible D match to TRBD1 (6 bases). The receptor comes from a woman aged 60-75 years with acute or convalescent COVID-19. Sequenced material: peripheral blood. The CDR3 here is CASTRQAFTDTQYF. The CDR3 DNA reads as TGTGCCAGCACCCGACAGGCCTTCACAGATACGCAGTATTTT.